This TCR beta chain was captured by sequencing in a study of OX40 agonist ivuxolimab in advanced cancers. Study-level background: The patients received ivuxolimab by intravenous route every 2 weeks at 0.01 to 10 mg/kg.

Profiling relied on immunoSEQ multiplex PCR, and the TCRdb table lists in-frame clones only, not all of them. Of roughly 110,000 clones listed, less than 95% are singletons. Germline lookup yields CDR1 SGHNT and CDR2 YYREEE (reference sequence). Trimming took 3 bases from V and 2 from J; bases not matched to a gene: 6. The CDR3 contains 18 residues. Findings and limits, study-wide: In CD8+ T cells, expanded clones were on average more numerous than in CD4+.

Sampling of blood occurred at baseline, cycle 4 day 1, and cycle 7 day 1. Comment on this clone: Its antigen is as yet unknown.

The sequence derives from an adult with an advanced solid tumor such as melanoma, head and neck, liver or kidney cancer. The sequenced sample was CD4+ or CD8+ T cells sorted from blood, obtained in a trial of the OX40 agonist ivuxolimab. The V gene is TRBV5-4, the J gene TRBJ2-1, with TRBD2 matching over 15 bases. Here the CDR3 DNA reads TGTGCCAGCAGCTCAGGACTAGCGGGAGGGAGGGCCTACAATGAGCAGTTCTTC. It specifies CASSSGLAGGRAYNEQFF.